The clone carrying this T cell receptor (beta chain) was detected a few times. Its target is not known. 60 Vbeta and 13 Jbeta primers were used in PCR. Sequenced by immunoSEQ multiplex PCR; TCRdb stores in-frame clones only, minus some. The sample records roughly 200,000 clones, 70% to 80% being singletons. There were likely unrecorded immune exposures, though donors were nominally healthy when sampled. CDR3 length: 16 residues. J was trimmed by 4 bases and V by 6 bases; bases with no gene match: 14. The germline gives CDR1 SGHTA, CDR2 FQGTGA. The data originate from a study of cytomegalovirus exposure and HLA in healthy donors. General study results and limits: The authors excluded some V segments, including TRBV6-2 and TRBV6-3, as indistinguishable. After further analysis at a later stage, 15,000 to 20,000 TCR beta sequences were associated with HLA alleles at 0.05 false discovery rate. In vitro testing confirmed three CMV-associated chains as specific for CMV antigens.

This receptor was identified in a male donor in good health and CMV-seronegative. The chain couples TRBV7-3 to TRBJ1-2; 7 nucleotides agree with TRBD1. The sequenced sample was PBMCs. CDR3 residues: CASRYSGQGEGYGYTF. In nucleotides, the CDR3 is TGTGCCAGCAGATACTCGGGGCAGGGGGAAGGCTATGGCTACACCTTC.